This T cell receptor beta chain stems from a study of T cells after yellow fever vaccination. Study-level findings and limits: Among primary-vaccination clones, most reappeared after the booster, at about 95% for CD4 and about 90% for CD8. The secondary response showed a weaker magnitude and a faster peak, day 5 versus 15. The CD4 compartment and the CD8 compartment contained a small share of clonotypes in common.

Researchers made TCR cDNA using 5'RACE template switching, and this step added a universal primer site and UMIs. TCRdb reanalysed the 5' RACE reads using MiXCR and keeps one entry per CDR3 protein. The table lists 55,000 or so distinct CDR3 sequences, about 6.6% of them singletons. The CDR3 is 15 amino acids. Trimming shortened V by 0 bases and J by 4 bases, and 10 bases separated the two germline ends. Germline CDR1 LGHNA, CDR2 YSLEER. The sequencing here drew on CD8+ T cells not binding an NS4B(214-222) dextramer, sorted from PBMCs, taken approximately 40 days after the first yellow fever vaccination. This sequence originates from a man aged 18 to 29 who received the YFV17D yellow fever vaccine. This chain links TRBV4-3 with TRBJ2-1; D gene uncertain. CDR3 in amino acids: CASSQEGSPYNEQFF. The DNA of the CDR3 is TGCGCCAGCAGCCAAGAGGGCAGTCCATACAATGAGCAGTTCTTC.